The clone carrying this T cell receptor beta chain was counted once. Germline CDR1 and CDR2: SGHDT and YYEEEE. CDR3 length: 15 amino acids. Trimming took off 4 bases at V and 3 bases at J, with 16 bases between the two ends. Profiled with immunoSEQ multiplex PCR; TCRdb holds only in-frame clones, not every one. Here the sample spans 250,000 to 300,000 clones, approximately 80% being singletons. This record comes from a study of blood T cell repertoires in COVID-19. The TCR originated in a man aged 40-50 years who had been exposed to COVID-19. This chain uses TRBV5-6 with TRBJ2-5, with D tentatively TRBD1 (5 bases). The sample taken for sequencing was PBMCs or T cells enriched from blood (not recorded which). The CDR3 is CASSLRQPFKETQYF. The CDR3 bases are TGTGCCAGCAGCCTCCGACAGCCCTTTAAAGAGACCCAGTACTTC.